The subject of this entry is one T cell receptor beta chain. The data were produced by immunoSEQ multiplex PCR, yet TCRdb's version contains in-frame clones alone and is incomplete. The sample records tens of thousands of clones, 90% being singletons. Unmatched junction bases numbered 11, after V lost 5 bases and J lost 5 bases. Germline CDR1 LNHDA, CDR2 SQIVND (reference sequence). The CDR3 covers 16 residues. The data are from a study of control samples from healthy donors and cancer patients. Sequenced input: PBMCs. The chain links TRBV19 to TRBJ2-2; TRBD1 matches at 7 bases. This clonotype was sampled from a man between 60 and 70 years old with colorectal cancer. The CDR3 DNA sequence: TGTGCCAGTAGTCGAATTACAGGGGTTGGGACCGGGGAGCTGTTTTTT. Translated, it gives CASSRITGVGTGELFF.